Listed here are 6 T cell receptor beta chains from one sample, sequenced in a study of blood T cell repertoires in COVID-19. Assay used: immunoSEQ multiplex PCR; TCRdb lists only in-frame clones, some missing. The sample includes 250,000 to 400,000 clones, approximately 88% of them seen just once. Sequencing was done on a sample of peripheral blood. These receptor sequences come from a woman aged 25 to 45 with COVID-19, enrolled during active disease.

The V call is TRBV5-6, the J call TRBJ2-2; 10 nucleotides match TRBD2. The germline CDR1 and CDR2 sequences are SGHDT and YYEEEE. The CDR3 loop spans 16 amino acids. The junction had 10 bases not matched to a gene; V was cut back by 4 bases and J by 7 bases. CDR3 amino acids: CASSPQGLARGGELFF. The CDR3, as DNA: TGTGCCAGCAGCCCTCAGGGACTAGCGCGTGGCGGGGAGCTGTTTTTT.

The chain combines TRBV10-2 with TRBJ2-7, with unresolved D. Germline values: CDR1 WSHSY, CDR2 SAAADI. The length of the CDR3 is 12 residues. Between the trimmed V and J ends, which lost 3 bases and 3 bases, there was a span of 6 bases. The DNA for the CDR3 is TGCGCCAGCAGTGAATTCTTCTACGAGCAGTACTTC. It translates to CASSEFFYEQYF.

The V and J genes are TRBV11-2 and TRBJ2-3; TRBD2 is a possible D gene (7 bases). The germline gives CDR1 SGHAT, CDR2 FQNNGV. V lost 1 base to trimming and J lost 2 bases, with 16 bases between them. The CDR3 has 17 residues. The chain's CDR3 is CASSLGGGGAFTDTQYF. The CDR3 bases are TGTGCCAGCAGCTTAGGAGGTGGGGGGGCTTTCACAGATACGCAGTATTTT.

This chain joins TRBV2 and TRBJ1-4; D is ambiguous. Germline loops: CDR1 SNHLY, CDR2 FYNNEI. This CDR3 is built from 15 residues. Trimming pared 3 bases from V and 5 bases from J, leaving 13 bases between. The CDR3 DNA is TGTGCCAGCAGTGATGATTTGGCAGTAAATGAAAAACTGTTTTTT. Translating it yields CASSDDLAVNEKLFF.

This clone was seen a single time. The CDR3 here is CASSLDFQDHTEAFF. CDR3 nucleotide sequence: TGTGCCAGCAGCTTAGATTTCCAGGATCACACTGAAGCTTTCTTT. This rearrangement joins TRBV11-3 to TRBJ1-1; D gene uncertain. The CDR3 consists of 15 residues. Germline V CDR1 and CDR2: SGHNT, YENEEA. Between the trimmed V and J ends, which lost 0 bases and 3 bases, there was a span of 11 bases. The full variable domain, its missing parts supplied by reference TRBV11-3 and TRBJ1-1, is EAGVVQSPRYKIIEKKQPVAFWCNPISGHNTLYWYLQNLGQGPELLIRYENEEAVDDSQLPKDRFSAERLKGVDSTLKIQPAELGDSAVYLCASSLDFQDHTEAFFGQGTRLTVV.

The genes are TRBV6-6 and TRBJ1-4, with D uncertain. The CDR3 contains 16 residues. The V gene lost 0 bases and the J gene lost 0 bases, with 8 bases spanning the gap. The germline CDR1 and CDR2 sequences are MNHNY and SVGAGI (reference sequence). CDR3 DNA sequence: TGTGCCAGCAGTTACTCTGTCAGTGCAACTAATGAAAAACTGTTTTTT. Translation gives CASSYSVSATNEKLFF.